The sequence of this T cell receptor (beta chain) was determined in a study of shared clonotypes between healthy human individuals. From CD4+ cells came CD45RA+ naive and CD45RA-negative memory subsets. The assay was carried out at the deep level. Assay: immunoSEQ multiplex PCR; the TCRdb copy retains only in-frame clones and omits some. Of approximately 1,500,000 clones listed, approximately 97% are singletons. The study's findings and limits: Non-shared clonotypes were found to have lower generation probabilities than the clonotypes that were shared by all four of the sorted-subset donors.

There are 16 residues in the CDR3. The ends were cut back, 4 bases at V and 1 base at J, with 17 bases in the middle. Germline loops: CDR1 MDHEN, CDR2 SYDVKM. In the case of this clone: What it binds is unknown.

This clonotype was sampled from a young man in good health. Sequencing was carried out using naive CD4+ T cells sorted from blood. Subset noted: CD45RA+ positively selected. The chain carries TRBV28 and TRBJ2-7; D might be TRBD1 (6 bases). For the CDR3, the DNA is TGTGCCAGCAGTTCGTTAGCAGGGGCCCCTTCCTACGAGCAGTACTTC. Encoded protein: CASSSLAGAPSYEQYF.